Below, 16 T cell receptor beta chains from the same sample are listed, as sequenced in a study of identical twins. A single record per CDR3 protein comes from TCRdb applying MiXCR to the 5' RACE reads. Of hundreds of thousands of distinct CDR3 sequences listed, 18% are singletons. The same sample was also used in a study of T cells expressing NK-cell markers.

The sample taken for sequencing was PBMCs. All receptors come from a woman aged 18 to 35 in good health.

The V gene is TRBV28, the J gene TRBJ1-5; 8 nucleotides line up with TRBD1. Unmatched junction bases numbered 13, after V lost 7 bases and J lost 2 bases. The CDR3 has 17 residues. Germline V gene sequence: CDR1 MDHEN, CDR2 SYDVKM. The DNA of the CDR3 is TGTGCCAGCATATCGGACAGGGCTAGGAGTGGCAATCAGCCCCAGCATTTT. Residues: CASISDRARSGNQPQHF.

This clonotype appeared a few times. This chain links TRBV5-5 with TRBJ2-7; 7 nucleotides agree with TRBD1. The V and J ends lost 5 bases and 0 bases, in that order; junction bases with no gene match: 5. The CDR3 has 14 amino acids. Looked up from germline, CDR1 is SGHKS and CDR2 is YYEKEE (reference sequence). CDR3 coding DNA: TGTGCCAGCAGTCGTACAGGGGCCTCCTACGAGCAGTACTTC. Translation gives CASSRTGASYEQYF.

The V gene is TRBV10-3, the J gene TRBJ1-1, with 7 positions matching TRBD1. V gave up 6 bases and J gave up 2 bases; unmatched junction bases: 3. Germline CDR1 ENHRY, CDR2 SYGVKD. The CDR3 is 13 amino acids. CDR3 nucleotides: TGTGCCATCAGAACAGGGGCAAACACTGAAGCTTTCTTT. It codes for CAIRTGANTEAFF.

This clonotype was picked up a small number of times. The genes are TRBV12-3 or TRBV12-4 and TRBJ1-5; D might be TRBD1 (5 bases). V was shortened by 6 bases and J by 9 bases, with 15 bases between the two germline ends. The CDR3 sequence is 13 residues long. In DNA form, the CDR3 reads TGTGCCAGCAGGGACCAGGGAGGTGGGCCCCAGCATTTT. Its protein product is CASRDQGGGPQHF.

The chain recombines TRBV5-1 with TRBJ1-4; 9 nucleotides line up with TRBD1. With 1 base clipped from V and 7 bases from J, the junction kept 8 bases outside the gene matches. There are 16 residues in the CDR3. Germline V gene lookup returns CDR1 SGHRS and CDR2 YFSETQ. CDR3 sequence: CASSLPRQGGGEKLFF. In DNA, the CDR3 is TGCGCCAGCAGCTTGCCAAGACAGGGGGGCGGTGAAAAACTGTTTTTT.

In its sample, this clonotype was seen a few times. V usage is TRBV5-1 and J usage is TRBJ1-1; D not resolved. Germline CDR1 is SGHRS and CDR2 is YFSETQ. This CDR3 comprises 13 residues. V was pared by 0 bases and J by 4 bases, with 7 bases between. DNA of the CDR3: TGCGCCAGCAGCTTGGCCCCGTTCACTGAAGCTTTCTTT. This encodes CASSLAPFTEAFF.

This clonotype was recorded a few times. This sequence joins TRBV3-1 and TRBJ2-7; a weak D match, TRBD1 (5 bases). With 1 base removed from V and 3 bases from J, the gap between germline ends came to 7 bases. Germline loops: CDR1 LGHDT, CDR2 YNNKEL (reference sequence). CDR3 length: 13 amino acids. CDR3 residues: CASSQGRDYEQYF. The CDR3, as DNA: TGTGCCAGCAGCCAAGGCAGGGACTACGAGCAGTACTTC.

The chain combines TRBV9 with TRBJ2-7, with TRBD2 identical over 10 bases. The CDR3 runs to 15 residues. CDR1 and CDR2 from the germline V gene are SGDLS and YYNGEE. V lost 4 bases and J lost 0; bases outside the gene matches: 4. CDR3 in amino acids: CASSKLAGRSYEQYF. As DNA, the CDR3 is TGTGCCAGCAGCAAACTAGCGGGACGCTCCTACGAGCAGTACTTC.

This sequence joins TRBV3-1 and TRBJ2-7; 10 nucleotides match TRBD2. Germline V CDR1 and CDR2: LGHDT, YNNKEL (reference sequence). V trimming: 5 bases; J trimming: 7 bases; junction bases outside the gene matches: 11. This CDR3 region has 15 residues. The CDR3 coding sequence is TGTGCCAGCAGCTCGTATCTAGCGGGAGTGGGAGAGCAGTACTTC. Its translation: CASSSYLAGVGEQYF.

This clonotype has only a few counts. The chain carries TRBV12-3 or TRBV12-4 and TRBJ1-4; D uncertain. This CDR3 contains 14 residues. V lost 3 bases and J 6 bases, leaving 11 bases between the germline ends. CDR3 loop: CASSFTVADEKLFF. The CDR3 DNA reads TGTGCCAGCAGTTTTACAGTCGCTGATGAAAAACTGTTTTTT.

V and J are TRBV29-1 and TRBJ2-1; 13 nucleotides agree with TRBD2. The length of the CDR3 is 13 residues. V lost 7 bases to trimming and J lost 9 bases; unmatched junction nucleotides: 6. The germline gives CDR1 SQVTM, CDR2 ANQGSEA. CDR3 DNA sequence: TGCAGCGCAGGACTAGCGGGAGACCGTGAGCAGTTCTTC. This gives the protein CSAGLAGDREQFF.

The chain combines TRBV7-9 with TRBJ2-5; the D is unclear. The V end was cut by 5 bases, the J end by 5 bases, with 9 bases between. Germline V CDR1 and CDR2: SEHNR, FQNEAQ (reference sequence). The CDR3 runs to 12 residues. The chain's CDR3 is CASSTKAETQYF. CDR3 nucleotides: TGTGCCAGCAGCACAAAAGCGGAGACCCAGTACTTC.

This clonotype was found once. The CDR3 protein is CASKQGPDHNEQFF. As DNA, the CDR3 is TGTGCCAGCAAGCAGGGGCCCGACCACAATGAGCAGTTCTTC. The chain couples TRBV9 to TRBJ2-1, with D perhaps matching TRBD1 (6 bases). This CDR3 spans 14 amino acids. Between the trimmed V and J ends, which lost 6 bases and 5 bases, there was a span of 15 bases. Germline V gives CDR1 SGDLS, CDR2 YYNGEE.

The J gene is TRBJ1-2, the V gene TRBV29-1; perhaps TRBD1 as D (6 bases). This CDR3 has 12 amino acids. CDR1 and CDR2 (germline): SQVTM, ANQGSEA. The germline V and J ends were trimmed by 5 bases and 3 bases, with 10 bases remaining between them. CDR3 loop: CSVRRGDYGYTF. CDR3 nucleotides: TGCAGCGTTCGGAGGGGGGACTATGGCTACACCTTC.

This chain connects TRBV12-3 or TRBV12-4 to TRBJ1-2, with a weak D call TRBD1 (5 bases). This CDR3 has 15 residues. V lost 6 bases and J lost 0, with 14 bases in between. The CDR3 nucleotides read TGTGCCAGCAGGGGGACTCGGGGAGCTAACTATGGCTACACCTTC. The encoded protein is CASRGTRGANYGYTF.

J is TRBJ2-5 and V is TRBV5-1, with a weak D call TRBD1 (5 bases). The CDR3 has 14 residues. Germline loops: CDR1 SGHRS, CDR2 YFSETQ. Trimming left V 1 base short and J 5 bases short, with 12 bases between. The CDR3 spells CASSLRAGRETQYF. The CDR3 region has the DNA TGCGCCAGCAGCTTGAGGGCAGGGCGGGAGACCCAGTACTTC.